This entry lists 19 T cell receptor beta chains sequenced from one sample in a study of spatial heterogeneity in lung cancer. Time point indicated: sample taken at primary tumor resection. TCRdb re-called the 5' RACE reads through MiXCR, storing one row per CDR3 protein. The repertoire holds over a hundred distinct CDR3 sequences, roughly 20% seen once, with just under 35% in the top ten. The specimen was normal lung tissue next to the tumor, collected at surgery. The receptors stem from a male donor with early-stage non-small cell lung cancer.

By its share, this clonotype is hyperexpanded (1% or more). The size of this beta chain means little, since it is a stray read in a library made for alpha chains. The chain couples TRBV15 to TRBJ2-1; 7 bases align to TRBD2. V lost 2 bases, J lost 6 bases, and 10 bases stayed unmatched. Looked up from germline, CDR1 is LNHNV and CDR2 is YYDKDF (reference sequence). The CDR3 is 16 amino acids. Here the CDR3 reads CATSRTGTTKFNEQFF. The CDR3 bases are TGTGCCACCAGCAGAACCGGGACTACAAAATTCAATGAGCAGTTCTTC.

This clonotype is large (0.1 to 1%) in the sample. Because this beta chain is a stray read in a library intended to capture alpha chains, its abundance should not be given much weight. The chain links TRBV3-1 to TRBJ2-1; 9 bases line up with TRBD2. The CDR3 runs 13 residues. The V segment lost 5 bases and the J segment 6 bases; nucleotides outside the gene matches: 2. Germline V lookup: CDR1 LGHDT, CDR2 YNNKEL (reference sequence). CDR3 sequence reads: CASSGAGGNEQFF. The CDR3 coding sequence is TGTGCCAGCAGCGGAGCGGGGGGCAATGAGCAGTTCTTC.

A few counts support this clonotype. The library was designed around alpha chains, so this beta chain is a stray read whose abundance carries little weight. This chain joins TRBV7-6 and TRBJ2-7; 8 bases align to TRBD2. The CDR3 sequence is 13 residues long. J lost 5 bases, V lost 7 bases, and 7 bases had no gene match. The germline V gene has CDR1 SGHVS and CDR2 FNYEAQ. The CDR3 loop reads CASTPRAGDEQYF. The CDR3 coding sequence is TGTGCCAGCACCCCCCGAGCGGGAGACGAGCAGTACTTC.

Comment on this clonotype: With the library built for alpha chains, this beta chain is off target and its frequency is not meaningful. V and J are TRBV7-2 and TRBJ1-2; 8 bases are shared with TRBD1. Germline CDR1 SGHTA, CDR2 FQGNSA. Trimming removed 6 bases from V and 8 bases from J; junction bases left unmatched: 14. The CDR3 sequence is 15 residues long. CDR3 sequence reads: CASRTETGESYGYTF. The CDR3 nucleotides are TGTGCCAGCAGGACTGAGACAGGGGAGTCCTACGGCTACACCTTC.

Notes on this clonotype: This beta chain lies outside the target of a library built for alpha chains; its clone size means little. The rearrangement joins TRBV7-2 to TRBJ2-7; 8 positions match TRBD2. Germline V gene sequence: CDR1 SGHTA, CDR2 FQGNSA. The V and J ends lost 4 bases and 3 bases, in that order; junction bases with no gene match: 14. CDR3 size: 17 residues. Written as DNA, the CDR3 is TGTGCCAGCAGCTCCCGGGCAAGCGGGGGACAATTCTACGAGCAGTACTTC. Translated, it gives CASSSRASGGQFYEQYF.

Details on this clonotype: This beta chain slipped into a library made for alpha chains as a stray read, so its size is not meaningful. The rearrangement joins TRBV7-6 to TRBJ2-1, with 7 bases that match TRBD1. CDR1 and CDR2 from the germline V gene are SGHVS and FNYEAQ. Trimming removed 1 base from V and 5 bases from J; junction bases left unmatched: 5. CDR3 length: 15 amino acids. This chain's CDR3 is CASSLVQGVNNEQFF. CDR3 bases: TGTGCCAGCAGCTTAGTCCAGGGGGTGAACAATGAGCAGTTCTTC. Combining the CDR3 with reference TRBV7-6 and TRBJ2-1 gives the whole variable domain GAGVSQSPRYKVTKRGQDVALRCDPISGHVSLYWYRQALGQGPEFLTYFNYEAQQDKSGLPNDRFSAERPEGSISTLTIQRTEQRDSAMYRCASSLVQGVNNEQFFGPGTRLTVL.

In its sample, this clonotype is hyperexpanded. This beta chain came through as a stray read in a library set up for alpha chains, and its size says little. The V call is TRBV19, the J call TRBJ2-2, with D unclear. V dropped 4 bases and J dropped 0 bases, with 3 bases sitting between them. This CDR3 has 13 residues. CDR1 and CDR2 from the germline V gene are LNHDA and SQIVND (reference sequence). CDR3 sequence (DNA): TGTGCCAGTAGTAATCCGAACACCGGGGAGCTGTTTTTT. Translating it yields CASSNPNTGELFF.

In the case of this clonotype: With the library built for alpha chains, this beta chain is off target and its frequency is not meaningful. CDR3 sequence (DNA): TGTGCCACCAGCAGCTTAGCGGGTGAGACCCAGTACTTC. Its protein product is CATSSLAGETQYF. The V and J genes are TRBV15 and TRBJ2-5, with 7 bases that match TRBD2. V dropped 3 bases and J dropped 5; count of bases not matched to a gene: 3. The CDR3 loop spans 13 amino acids. Germline V lookup: CDR1 LNHNV, CDR2 YYDKDF (reference sequence).

By share of the sample, this clonotype is hyperexpanded (1% or more). For a library built for alpha chains, this beta chain is a stray read; little rests on its size. The rearrangement uses TRBV3-1 and TRBJ2-7; 12 nucleotides line up with TRBD2. The V gene end was trimmed by 4 bases and the J gene end by 2 bases; junction bases not matched to a gene: 3. CDR1 and CDR2 from the germline V gene are LGHDT and YNNKEL (reference sequence). The CDR3 is 15 residues long. The CDR3 region is CASSLGTSGPYEQYF. CDR3 in DNA: TGTGCCAGCAGCCTTGGGACTAGCGGGCCCTACGAGCAGTACTTC.

This clonotype came up a few times. This beta chain represents an off-target read in a library built for alpha chains; its size is of limited meaning. The chain joins TRBV7-3 to TRBJ2-7; unclear D gene. With 1 base removed from V and 7 bases from J, the gap between germline ends came to 11 bases. The CDR3 runs to 13 residues. Germline CDR1 is SGHTA and CDR2 is FQGTGA. The CDR3 DNA reads as TGTGCCAGCAGCTTAAATTGGCGCGGTGAGCAGTACTTC. Translation: CASSLNWRGEQYF.

In the case of this clonotype: With the library built for alpha chains, this beta chain is off target and its frequency is not meaningful. This chain connects TRBV5-1 to TRBJ1-4; D possibly corresponds to TRBD1 (6 bases). The CDR3 totals 15 residues. V was cut by 0 bases and J by 6 bases, with 12 bases left in between. Germline loops: CDR1 SGHRS, CDR2 YFSETQ. In nucleotides, the CDR3 is TGCGCCAGCAGCTTGGGTCAGGGGCACGATGAAAAACTGTTTTTT. Translating it yields CASSLGQGHDEKLFF. Full variable domain (remainder filled in from reference TRBV5-1 and TRBJ1-4): KAGVTQTPRYLIKTRGQQVTLSCSPISGHRSVSWYQQTPGQGLQFLFEYFSETQRNKGNFPGRFSGRQFSNSRSEMNVSTLELGDSALYLCASSLGQGHDEKLFFGSGTQLSVL.

Turning to this clonotype: This beta chain is an unintended read in a library built for alpha chains; its size means little. The V and J genes are TRBV4-1 and TRBJ2-3; no definite D call. The CDR3 has 17 residues. Germline V gene lookup returns CDR1 MGHRA and CDR2 YSYEKL. The V end lost 0 bases, the J end lost 4 bases, and 17 bases lay between the germline ends. CDR3 loop: CASSQDGSSMASDTQYF. DNA for the CDR3: TGCGCCAGCAGCCAAGACGGTTCGTCGATGGCCTCAGATACGCAGTATTTT.

Only a few counts were recorded for this clonotype. Because the library targeted alpha chains, this beta chain is an off-target read whose size means little. The chain employs TRBV2 and TRBJ1-4, with TRBD1 as a possible D gene (6 bases). Trimming removed 4 bases at V and 7 bases at J, with 10 bases between. This CDR3 has 13 amino acids. Germline CDR1 SNHLY, CDR2 FYNNEI. DNA for the CDR3: TGTGCCAGCAGTGGGGGGGCTGGTGAAAAACTGTTTTTT. Its translation is CASSGGAGEKLFF.

Comment on this clonotype: Because this beta chain is a stray read in a library intended to capture alpha chains, its abundance should not be given much weight. This chain connects TRBV27 to TRBJ1-1; no clear D. V was trimmed by 5 bases and J by 1 base, leaving 2 bases between them. This CDR3 is 11 amino acids long. Germline V gene data show CDR1 as MNHEY and CDR2 as SMNVEV (reference sequence). This CDR3 reads CASSRNTEAFF. The CDR3 DNA reads TGTGCCAGCAGTAGGAACACTGAAGCTTTCTTT.

This clonotype appeared a few times. Found in a library prepared for alpha chains, this beta chain is an off-target read, and its abundance has little meaning. V and J are TRBV27 and TRBJ2-2, with 8 nucleotides matching TRBD1. The germline CDR1 and CDR2 sequences are MNHEY and SMNVEV (reference sequence). V lost 8 bases to trimming and J lost 6 bases; unmatched junction nucleotides: 8. This CDR3 has 14 residues. The chain's CDR3 is CASGTQGGPGELFF. CDR3 nucleotides: TGTGCCAGCGGCACACAGGGGGGTCCCGGGGAGCTGTTTTTT.

About this clonotype: As an off-target read in a library built for alpha chains, this beta chain has a frequency of little significance. This rearrangement joins TRBV6-5 to TRBJ2-5; 7 nucleotides match TRBD2. Germline V gives CDR1 MNHEY, CDR2 SVGAGI. This CDR3 spans 14 amino acids. Unmatched junction bases numbered 6, after V lost 6 bases and J lost 2 bases. The CDR3 here is CASRTPSGQETQYF. DNA for the CDR3: TGTGCCAGCAGAACTCCTAGCGGACAAGAGACCCAGTACTTC.

Details on this clonotype: The library was prepared for alpha chains; this beta chain is a stray read, so its frequency means little. The CDR3 is CASSLVGGDTQYF. The CDR3 coding sequence is TGTGCCAGCAGCTTAGTCGGGGGGGATACGCAGTATTTT. This sequence joins TRBV7-2 and TRBJ2-3; 7 bases fit TRBD2. The CDR3 covers 13 residues. V shed 1 base and J 6 bases; nucleotides not matched to a gene: 1. Germline assignment: CDR1 SGHTA and CDR2 FQGNSA.

By frequency in the sample, this clonotype is large. The size of this beta chain means little, since it is a stray read in a library made for alpha chains. The rearrangement uses TRBV2 and TRBJ2-5; D ambiguous. This CDR3 region has 17 residues. Trimming removed 2 bases from V and 2 bases from J, with 18 bases in between. The germline CDR1 and CDR2 sequences are SNHLY and FYNNEI. CDR3 protein: CASSEPKDGSDQETQYF. DNA for the CDR3: TGTGCCAGCAGTGAACCAAAAGACGGTTCCGATCAAGAGACCCAGTACTTC.

This clonotype was picked up one time. This beta chain represents an off-target read in a library built for alpha chains; its size is of limited meaning. This chain joins TRBV18 and TRBJ2-7, with no clear D. CDR1 and CDR2 (germline): KGHSH, LQKENI. The V end lost 3 bases, the J end lost 1 base, and 13 bases lay between the germline ends. The CDR3 spans 15 residues. The CDR3, as DNA: TGTGCCAGCTCACCCCGGGCCATGAATTCCTACGAGCAGTACTTC. This encodes CASSPRAMNSYEQYF.